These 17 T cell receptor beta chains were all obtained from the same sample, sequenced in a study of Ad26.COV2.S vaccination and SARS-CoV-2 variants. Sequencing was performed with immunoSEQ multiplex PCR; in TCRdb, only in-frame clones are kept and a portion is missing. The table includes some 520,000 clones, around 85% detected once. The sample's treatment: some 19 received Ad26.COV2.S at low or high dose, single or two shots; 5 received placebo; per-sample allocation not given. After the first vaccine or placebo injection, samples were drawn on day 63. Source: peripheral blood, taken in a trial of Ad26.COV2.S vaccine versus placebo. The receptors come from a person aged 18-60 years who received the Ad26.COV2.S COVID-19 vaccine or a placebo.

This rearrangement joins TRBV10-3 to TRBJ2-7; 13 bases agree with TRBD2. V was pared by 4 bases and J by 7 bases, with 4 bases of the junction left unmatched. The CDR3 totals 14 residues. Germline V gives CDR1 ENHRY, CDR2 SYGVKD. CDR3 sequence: CAISGPTSGREQYF. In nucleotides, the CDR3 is TGTGCCATCAGTGGGCCGACTAGCGGGAGGGAGCAGTACTTC.

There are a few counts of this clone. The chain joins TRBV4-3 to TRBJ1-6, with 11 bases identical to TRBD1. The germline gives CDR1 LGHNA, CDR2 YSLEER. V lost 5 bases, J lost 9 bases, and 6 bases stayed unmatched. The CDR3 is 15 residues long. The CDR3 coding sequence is TGCGCCAGCAGCATAACCGGGACAGGGGGTTCACCCCTCCACTTT. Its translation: CASSITGTGGSPLHF.

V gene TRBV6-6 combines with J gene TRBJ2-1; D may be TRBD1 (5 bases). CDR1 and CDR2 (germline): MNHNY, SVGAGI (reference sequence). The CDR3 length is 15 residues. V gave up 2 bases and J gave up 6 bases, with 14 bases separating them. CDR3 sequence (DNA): TGTGCCAGCAGTTACAACCCTGACAGCCTCAATGAGCAGTTCTTC. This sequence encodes CASSYNPDSLNEQFF.

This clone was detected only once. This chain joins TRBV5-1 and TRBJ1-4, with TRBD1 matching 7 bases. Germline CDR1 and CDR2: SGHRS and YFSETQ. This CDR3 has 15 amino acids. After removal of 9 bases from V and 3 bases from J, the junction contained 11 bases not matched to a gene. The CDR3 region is CATSTGLSPNEKLFF. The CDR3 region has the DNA TGCGCCACCTCGACAGGGTTGTCGCCTAATGAAAAACTGTTTTTT.

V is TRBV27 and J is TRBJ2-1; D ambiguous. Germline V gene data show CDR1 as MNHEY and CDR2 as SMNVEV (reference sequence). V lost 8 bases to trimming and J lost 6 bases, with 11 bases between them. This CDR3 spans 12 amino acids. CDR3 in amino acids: CASSIPGNEQFF. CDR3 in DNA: TGTGCCAGCTCAATCCCGGGCAATGAGCAGTTCTTC.

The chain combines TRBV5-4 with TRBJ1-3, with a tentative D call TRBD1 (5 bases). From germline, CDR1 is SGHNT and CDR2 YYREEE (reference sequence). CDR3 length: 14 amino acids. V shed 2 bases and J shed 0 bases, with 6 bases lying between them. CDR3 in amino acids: CASSLDSSGNTIYF. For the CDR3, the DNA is TGTGCCAGCAGCTTAGACAGCTCTGGAAACACCATATATTTT.

CDR3 nucleotide sequence: TGTGCCACCAGTGATCCTCGAGCGGGAACGCCCCCGGGAAATGAGCAGTTCTTC. Its protein product is CATSDPRAGTPPGNEQFF. The chain combines TRBV24-1 with TRBJ2-1, with 7 bases aligning to TRBD2. The CDR3 contains 18 residues. J lost 7 bases, V lost 3 bases, and 17 bases had no gene match. Germline V gives CDR1 KGHDR, CDR2 SFDVKD.

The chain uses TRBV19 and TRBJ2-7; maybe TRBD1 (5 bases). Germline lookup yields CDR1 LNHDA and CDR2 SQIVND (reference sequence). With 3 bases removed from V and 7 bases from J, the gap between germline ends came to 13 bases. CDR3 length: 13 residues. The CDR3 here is CASSMTAKWEQYF. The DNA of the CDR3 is TGTGCCAGTAGTATGACAGCTAAGTGGGAGCAGTACTTC.

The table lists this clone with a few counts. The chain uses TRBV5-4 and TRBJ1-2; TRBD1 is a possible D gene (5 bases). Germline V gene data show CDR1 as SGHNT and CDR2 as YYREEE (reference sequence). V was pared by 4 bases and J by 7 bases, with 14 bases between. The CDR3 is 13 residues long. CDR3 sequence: CASSTQGSFGYTF. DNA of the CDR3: TGTGCCAGCAGCACGCAGGGTTCGTTTGGCTACACCTTC.

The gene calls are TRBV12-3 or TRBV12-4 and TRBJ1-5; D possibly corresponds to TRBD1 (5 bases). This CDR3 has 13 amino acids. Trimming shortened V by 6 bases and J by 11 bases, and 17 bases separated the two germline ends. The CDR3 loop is CASRNDLEGAQHF. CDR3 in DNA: TGTGCCAGCAGGAACGACCTGGAAGGGGCCCAGCATTTT.

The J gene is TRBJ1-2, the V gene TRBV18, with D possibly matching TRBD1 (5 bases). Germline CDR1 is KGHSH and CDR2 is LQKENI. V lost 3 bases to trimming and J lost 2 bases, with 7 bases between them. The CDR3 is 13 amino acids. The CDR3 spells CASSPRQNYGYTF. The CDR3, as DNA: TGTGCCAGCTCACCTCGACAGAACTATGGCTACACCTTC.

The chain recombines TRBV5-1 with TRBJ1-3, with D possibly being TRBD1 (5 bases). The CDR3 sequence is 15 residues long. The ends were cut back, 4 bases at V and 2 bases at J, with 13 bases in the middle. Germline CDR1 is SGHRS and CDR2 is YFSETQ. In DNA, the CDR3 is TGCGCCAGCAGCCCTAGGGGAGGTGCTGGAAACACCATATATTTT. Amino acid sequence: CASSPRGGAGNTIYF. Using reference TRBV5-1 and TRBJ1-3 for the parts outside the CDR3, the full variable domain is KAGVTQTPRYLIKTRGQQVTLSCSPISGHRSVSWYQQTPGQGLQFLFEYFSETQRNKGNFPGRFSGRQFSNSRSEMNVSTLELGDSALYLCASSPRGGAGNTIYFGEGSWLTVV.

The CDR3, as DNA: TGTGCCAGCAGCCCCGGGACAGGGGTGGCTCAGCCCCAGCATTTT. It specifies CASSPGTGVAQPQHF. This chain links TRBV5-6 with TRBJ1-5; 10 positions agree with TRBD1. V was pared by 4 bases and J by 6 bases, with 7 bases of the junction left unmatched. There are 15 residues in the CDR3. Germline V lookup: CDR1 SGHDT, CDR2 YYEEEE.

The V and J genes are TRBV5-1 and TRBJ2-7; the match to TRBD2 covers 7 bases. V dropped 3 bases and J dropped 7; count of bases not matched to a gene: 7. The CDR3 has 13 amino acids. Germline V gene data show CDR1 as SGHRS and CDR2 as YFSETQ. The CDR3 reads CASSYGTGGEQYF. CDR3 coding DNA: TGCGCCAGCAGCTACGGGACCGGGGGGGAGCAGTACTTC.

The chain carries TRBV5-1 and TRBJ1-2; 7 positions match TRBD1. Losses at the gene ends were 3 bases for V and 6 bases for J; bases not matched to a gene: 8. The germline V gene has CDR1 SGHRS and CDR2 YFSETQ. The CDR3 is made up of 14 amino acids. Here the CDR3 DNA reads TGCGCCAGCAGCTCCCCAGGACAGGTGGATGGCTACACCTTC. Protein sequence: CASSSPGQVDGYTF.

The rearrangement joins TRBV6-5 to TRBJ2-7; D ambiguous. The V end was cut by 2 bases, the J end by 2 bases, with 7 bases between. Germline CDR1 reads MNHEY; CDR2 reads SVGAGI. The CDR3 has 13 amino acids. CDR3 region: CASSYDKTYEQYF. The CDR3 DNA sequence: TGTGCCAGCAGTTACGATAAGACCTACGAGCAGTACTTC.

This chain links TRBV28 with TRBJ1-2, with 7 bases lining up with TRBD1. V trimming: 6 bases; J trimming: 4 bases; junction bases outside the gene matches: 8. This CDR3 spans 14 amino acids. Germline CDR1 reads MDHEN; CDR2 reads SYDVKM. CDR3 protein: CASRPTGVGYGYTF. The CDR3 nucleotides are TGTGCCAGCAGACCAACAGGGGTGGGCTATGGCTACACCTTC.